This entry lists 14 T cell receptor beta chains sequenced from one sample in a study of vaccination effects on CD4 cells after COVID-19. These TCRs' antigens remain unknown. CD4+ T cells specific for antigen were expanded with viral peptide pools by the ViraFEST assay before sequencing. Following 10 days of culture, CD4+ T cells were isolated. Participants completed two doses of the BNT162b2 or mRNA-1273 vaccine. Sequencing was performed with immunoSEQ multiplex PCR; in TCRdb, only in-frame clones are kept and a portion is missing. The sample consists of roughly 68,000 clones, 74% of them appearing once. Sequenced material: CD4+ T cells from PBMCs cultured with HCoV-229E spike peptides, taken after COVID-19 vaccination. The receptors here all came from a human donor who received a COVID-19 vaccine.

The chain joins TRBV2 to TRBJ1-3; D possibly corresponds to TRBD1 (6 bases). The V and J ends lost 9 bases and 0 bases respectively, with 12 bases between them. This CDR3 is built from 14 residues. Germline V gene lookup returns CDR1 SNHLY and CDR2 FYNNEI. The DNA for the CDR3 is TGTGCCAGAACAGGGCCAAGCTCTGGAAACACCATATATTTT. Amino acids: CARTGPSSGNTIYF.

This chain uses TRBV5-1 with TRBJ2-3, with D possibly being TRBD1 (6 bases). With 7 bases removed from V and 0 bases from J, the gap between germline ends came to 12 bases. The CDR3 has 14 amino acids. Germline V CDR1 and CDR2: SGHRS, YFSETQ. The CDR3 region has the DNA TGCGCCAGCCTCCGACAGGCTAGCACAGATACGCAGTATTTT. It encodes CASLRQASTDTQYF.

The chain carries TRBV18 and TRBJ1-1; TRBD1 might be the D (6 bases). CDR1 is KGHSH and CDR2 is LQKENI in the germline V gene. With 3 bases removed from V and 0 bases from J, the gap between germline ends came to 11 bases. CDR3 size: 15 residues. This CDR3 is CASSPRGQLNTEAFF. CDR3 DNA: TGTGCCAGCTCACCCCGAGGACAGTTGAACACTGAAGCTTTCTTT. Based on the CDR3 plus reference TRBV18 and TRBJ1-1, the full variable domain is NAGVMQNPRHLVRRRGQEARLRCSPMKGHSHVYWYRQLPEEGLKFMVYLQKENIIDESGMPKERFSAEFPKEGPSILRIQQVVRGDSAAYFCASSPRGQLNTEAFFGQGTRLTVV.

In its sample, this clone was seen a few times. V and J are TRBV4-2 and TRBJ1-4, with D possibly being TRBD1 (6 bases). V lost 3 bases to trimming and J lost 4 bases, with 15 bases between them. This CDR3 region has 16 residues. CDR1 and CDR2 (germline): LGHNA, YNFKEQ. CDR3 loop: CASSQGTTGYNEKLFF. The CDR3 nucleotides read TGTGCCAGCAGCCAGGGGACGACAGGCTATAATGAAAAACTGTTTTTT.

This clone showed up just a few times. J is TRBJ1-2 and V is TRBV5-1; D gene ambiguous. This CDR3 has 12 amino acids. Per germline, CDR1 SGHRS and CDR2 YFSETQ. V lost 2 bases and J lost 3, with 5 bases in between. The CDR3 loop is CASSFGDYGYTF. CDR3 in DNA: TGCGCCAGCAGCTTCGGAGACTATGGCTACACCTTC.

This sequence joins TRBV21-1 and TRBJ2-1; the table's TRBD1 call for D was not verified on the DNA. TRBV21-1 is given as a pseudogene. The CDR3 sequence is 15 residues long. The CDR3 sequence: CASTPPPRKGCEQFF. The DNA of the CDR3 is TGTGCCAGCACTCCTCCGCCCAGGAAGGGGTGTGAGCAGTTCTTC.

This rearrangement joins TRBV5-4 to TRBJ2-3; a weak D match, TRBD2 (5 bases). This CDR3 is built from 14 residues. Trimming removed 0 bases from V and 6 bases from J, with 11 bases in between. The germline gives CDR1 SGHNT, CDR2 YYREEE (reference sequence). The CDR3 protein is CASSLGVAPDTQYF. DNA for the CDR3: TGTGCCAGCAGCTTGGGGGTAGCGCCGGATACGCAGTATTTT.

This clone came up a few times. This chain uses TRBV7-2 with TRBJ2-4; TRBD1 is a possible D gene (5 bases). Trimming removed 5 bases from V and 7 bases from J, with 18 bases in between. Germline V gene lookup returns CDR1 SGHTA and CDR2 FQGNSA. The CDR3 has 15 amino acids. For the CDR3, the DNA is TGTGCCAGCAGCACAAACCAGGGATCAGGGAACATTCAGTACTTC. This translates into CASSTNQGSGNIQYF.

The chain couples TRBV2 to TRBJ1-1; D not resolved. Trimming cost V 4 bases and J 1 base, with 7 bases left between them. The V gene's germline CDR1 is SNHLY and CDR2 FYNNEI. The CDR3 sequence is 13 residues long. CDR3 bases: TGTGCCAGCAGTGGGCAGGAGAACACTGAAGCTTTCTTT. Encoded protein: CASSGQENTEAFF. Full variable domain (outside the CDR3, taken from reference TRBV2 and TRBJ1-1): EPEVTQTPSHQVTQMGQEVILRCVPISNHLYFYWYRQILGQKVEFLVSFYNNEISEKSEIFDDQFSVERPDGSNFTLKIRSTKLEDSAMYFCASSGQENTEAFFGQGTRLTVV.

V is TRBV5-6 and J is TRBJ2-2, with D perhaps matching TRBD1 or TRBD2 (6 bases each). Germline V CDR1 and CDR2: SGHDT, YYEEEE. CDR3 length: 15 amino acids. V was cut by 5 bases and J by 1 base, with 12 bases left in between. This CDR3 is CASSFGGLNTGELFF. The CDR3 DNA reads TGTGCCAGCAGTTTCGGGGGCCTGAACACCGGGGAGCTGTTTTTT.

The chain uses TRBV5-6 and TRBJ2-7; no reliable D call. This CDR3 has 13 residues. CDR1 is SGHDT and CDR2 is YYEEEE in the germline V gene. The germline V and J ends were trimmed by 0 bases and 4 bases, with 8 bases remaining between them. CDR3 loop: CASSLGLLYEQYV. In DNA form, the CDR3 reads TGTGCCAGCAGCTTGGGTTTGTTATACGAGCAGTACGTC.

This clone was recorded only once. The V gene is TRBV30, the J gene TRBJ2-3, with unresolved D. Germline CDR1 GTSNPN, CDR2 SVGIG (reference sequence). This CDR3 comprises 11 residues. V was cut by 2 bases and J by 6 bases, with 6 bases left in between. CDR3 sequence (DNA): TGTGCCTGGAGTCCGAGGGATACGCAGTATTTT. It yields the protein CAWSPRDTQYF.

The table lists this clone with a few counts. The chain couples TRBV7-3 to TRBJ2-2; a possible D gene is TRBD1 (5 bases). Germline V gives CDR1 SGHTA, CDR2 FQGTGA. Trimming cost V 6 bases and J 7 bases, with 21 bases left between them. This CDR3 is 16 amino acids long. In DNA, the CDR3 is TGTGCCAGCAGTCCCATGTGGGGCAGGGTAAACGGGGAGCTGTTTTTT. Encoded protein: CASSPMWGRVNGELFF.

The CDR3 DNA follows: TGTGCCAGCAGCTTAATCAGGAGCATCCAAGAGACCCAGTACTTC. This encodes CASSLIRSIQETQYF. The chain uses TRBV7-2 and TRBJ2-5; D gene unclear. The germline V gene has CDR1 SGHTA and CDR2 FQGNSA. The CDR3 is 15 amino acids. Trimming pared 2 bases from V and 1 base from J, leaving 11 bases between.